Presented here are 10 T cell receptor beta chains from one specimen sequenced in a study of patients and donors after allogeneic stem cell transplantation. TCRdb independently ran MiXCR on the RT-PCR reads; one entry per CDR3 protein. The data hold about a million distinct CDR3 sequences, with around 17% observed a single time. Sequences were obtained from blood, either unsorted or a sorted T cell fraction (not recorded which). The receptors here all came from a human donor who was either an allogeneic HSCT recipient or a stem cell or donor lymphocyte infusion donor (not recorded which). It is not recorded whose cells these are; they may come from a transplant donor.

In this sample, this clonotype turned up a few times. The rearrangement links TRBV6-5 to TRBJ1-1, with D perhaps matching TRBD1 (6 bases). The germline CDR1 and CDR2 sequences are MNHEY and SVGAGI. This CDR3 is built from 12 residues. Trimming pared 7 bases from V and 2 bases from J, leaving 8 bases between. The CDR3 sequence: CASNRVNTEAFF. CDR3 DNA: TGTGCCAGCAACAGGGTTAACACTGAAGCTTTCTTT.

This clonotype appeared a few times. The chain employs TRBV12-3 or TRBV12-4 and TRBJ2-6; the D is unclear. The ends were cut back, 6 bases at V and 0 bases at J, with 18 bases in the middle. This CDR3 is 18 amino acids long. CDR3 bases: TGTGCCAGCAGCCCCCAACGCAGCCCAGGCTCTGGGGCCAACGTCCTGACTTTC. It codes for CASSPQRSPGSGANVLTF.

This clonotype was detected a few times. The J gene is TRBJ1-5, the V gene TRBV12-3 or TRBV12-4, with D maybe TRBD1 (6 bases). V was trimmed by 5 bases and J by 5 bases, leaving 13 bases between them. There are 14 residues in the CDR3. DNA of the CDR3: TGTGCCAGCAGTCCGGCAGGGGTGGATCAGCCCCAGCATTTT. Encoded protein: CASSPAGVDQPQHF.

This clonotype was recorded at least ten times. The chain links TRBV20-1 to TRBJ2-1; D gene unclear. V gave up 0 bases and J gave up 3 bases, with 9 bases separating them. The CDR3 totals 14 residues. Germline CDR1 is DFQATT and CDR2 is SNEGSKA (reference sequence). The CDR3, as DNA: TGCAGTGCTAGAGATCAGACTTACTACAATGAGCAGTTCTTC. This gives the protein CSARDQTYYNEQFF.

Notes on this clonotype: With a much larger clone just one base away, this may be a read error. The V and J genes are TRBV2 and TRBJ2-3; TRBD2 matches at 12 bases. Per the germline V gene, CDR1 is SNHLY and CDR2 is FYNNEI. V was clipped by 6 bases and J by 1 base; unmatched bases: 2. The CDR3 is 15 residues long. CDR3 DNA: TGTGCCAGCAGGACTAGCGGGGGAGGCACAGATACGCAGTATTTT. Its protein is CASRTSGGGTDTQYF.

The CDR3 coding sequence is TGTGCCAGCACCGACTCCCCCATTCGAGCTTTCTTT. Encoded protein: CASTDSPIRAFF. The V call is TRBV12-3 or TRBV12-4, the J call TRBJ1-1; D gene ambiguous. V lost 7 bases and J 10 bases, leaving 16 bases between the germline ends. This CDR3 region has 12 residues.

The CDR3 spells CASSGGTGRTQPQHF. The CDR3 region has the DNA TGTGCCAGCAGTGGTGGGACAGGGAGGACTCAGCCCCAGCATTTT. The gene calls are TRBV2 and TRBJ1-5; TRBD1 agrees at 9 bases. Trimming removed 4 bases from V and 6 bases from J; junction bases left unmatched: 7. The CDR3 is 15 amino acids. From germline, CDR1 is SNHLY and CDR2 FYNNEI. Combining the CDR3 with reference TRBV2 and TRBJ1-5 gives the whole variable domain EPEVTQTPSHQVTQMGQEVILRCVPISNHLYFYWYRQILGQKVEFLVSFYNNEISEKSEIFDDQFSVERPDGSNFTLKIRSTKLEDSAMYFCASSGGTGRTQPQHFGDGTRLSIL.

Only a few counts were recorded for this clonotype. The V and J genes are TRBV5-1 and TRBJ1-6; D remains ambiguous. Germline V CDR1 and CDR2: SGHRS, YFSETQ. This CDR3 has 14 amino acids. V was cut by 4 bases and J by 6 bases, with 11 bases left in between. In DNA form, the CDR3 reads TGCGCCAGCAGCACGATCGGGAGTAATTCACCCCTCCACTTT. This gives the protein CASSTIGSNSPLHF.

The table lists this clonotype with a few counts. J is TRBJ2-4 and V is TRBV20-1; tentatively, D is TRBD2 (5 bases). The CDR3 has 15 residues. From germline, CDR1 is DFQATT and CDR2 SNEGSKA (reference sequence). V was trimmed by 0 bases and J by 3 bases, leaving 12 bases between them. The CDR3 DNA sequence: TGCAGTGCTAGAGATCCTCGCCGGGACAAAAACATTCAGTACTTC. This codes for CSARDPRRDKNIQYF.

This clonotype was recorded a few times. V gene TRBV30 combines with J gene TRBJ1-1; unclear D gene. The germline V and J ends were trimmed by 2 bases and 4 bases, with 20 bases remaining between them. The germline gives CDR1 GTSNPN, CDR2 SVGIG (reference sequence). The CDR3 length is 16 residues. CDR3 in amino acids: CAWSIFNRRAGTEAFF. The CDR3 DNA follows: TGTGCCTGGAGTATTTTCAACCGTCGGGCCGGCACTGAAGCTTTCTTT.